This T cell receptor beta chain comes out of a study of shared clonotypes between healthy human individuals. V was shortened by 3 bases and J by 5 bases, with 16 bases between the two germline ends. The CDR3 has 16 amino acids. The V gene's germline CDR1 is MDHEN and CDR2 SYDVKM. This clone was counted many times. Method: immunoSEQ multiplex PCR; TCRdb's copy keeps in-frame clones and lacks some. The top ten hold 12% of the sample, which has some 490,000 clones, 81% seen once. The chain is built from TRBV28 and TRBJ2-2, with a tentative D call TRBD2 (6 bases). The clonotype originates from a woman in her forties in good health. Some clones in this sample may be carry-over from other donors' samples. Source material: PBMCs. CDR3 nucleotide sequence: TGTGCCAGCAGTTTTAGAAGGAGCGGGCCAACCGGGGAGCTGTTTTTT. It yields the protein CASSFRRSGPTGELFF. The variable domain in full, with the rest retrieved from reference TRBV28 and TRBJ2-2, is DVKVTQSSRYLVKRTGEKVFLECVQDMDHENMFWYRQDPGLGLRLIYFSYDVKMKEKGDIPEGYSVSREKKERFSLILESASTNQTSMYLCASSFRRSGPTGELFFGEGSRLTVL.